This T cell receptor beta chain derives from a study of CD8+CD57+ T cells in acquired aplastic anemia. Study results and limitations: No significant difference in CD8+ Simpson's diversity was found between patients and controls.

This CDR3 has 13 amino acids. Germline V gives CDR1 PRHDT, CDR2 FYEKMQ (reference sequence). Trimming stripped 5 bases from V and 4 bases from J, with 9 bases between. Many counts were recorded for this clonotype. The antigen is unknown. The TCR beta profiling, which covered VDJ combination and CDR3 sequence, was carried out using genomic DNA as the template. Via MiXCR, TCRdb re-called the reads, giving one row per CDR3 protein. The table has roughly 300,000 distinct CDR3 sequences, 45% to 65% seen once. The source is a human donor with severe aplastic anemia or a healthy control (not recorded which). V usage is TRBV13 and J usage is TRBJ1-3; D may be TRBD1 (5 bases). Sequencing was performed on sorted CD4+, CD8+, or CD8+CD57+ T cells (not recorded which) from PBMCs. CDR3 DNA sequence: TGTGCCAGCAGCCCGGGACGGGGAAACACCATATATTTT. It specifies CASSPGRGNTIYF. The full variable domain, completed using reference TRBV13 and TRBJ1-3, is AAGVIQSPRHLIKEKRETATLKCYPIPRHDTVYWYQQGPGQDPQFLISFYEKMQSDKGSIPDRFSAQQFSDYHSELNMSSLELGDSALYFCASSPGRGNTIYFGEGSWLTVV.